The 18 T cell receptor beta chains below all came from one sample that was sequenced in a study of T cell changes during pregnancy in multiple sclerosis. The repertoire was sequenced with immunoSEQ multiplex PCR; TCRdb's copy has only in-frame clones and lacks some. Of some 60,000 clones listed, roughly nine tenths are singletons. The source was CD4+ T cells from peripheral blood mononuclear cells, collected in the first trimester of pregnancy. The receptor set was obtained from a female donor with multiple sclerosis, enrolled in a pregnancy study.

This rearrangement joins TRBV6-5 to TRBJ1-2, with a weak D call TRBD1 (6 bases). Trimming removed 2 bases from V and 6 bases from J, with 13 bases in between. Germline CDR1 reads MNHEY; CDR2 reads SVGAGI. This CDR3 comprises 14 residues. The CDR3 sequence is CASSYADRMDGYTF. Here the CDR3 DNA reads TGTGCCAGCAGTTACGCGGACAGAATGGATGGCTACACCTTC.

The chain joins TRBV18 to TRBJ1-1; 8 bases are shared with TRBD1. This CDR3 has 13 residues. Germline CDR1 and CDR2: KGHSH and LQKENI. Trimming took 5 bases from V and 3 from J; bases not matched to a gene: 2. CDR3 nucleotides: TGTGCCAGCTCAAAGACAGGGGACACTGAAGCTTTCTTT. This translates into CASSKTGDTEAFF.

The rearrangement joins TRBV9 to TRBJ2-7; 8 bases are a match to TRBD1. Unmatched junction bases numbered 9, after V lost 3 bases and J lost 1 base. The CDR3 is made up of 16 amino acids. Germline-derived CDR1 and CDR2 are SGDLS and YYNGEE. CDR3: CASSGRDRPVSYEQYF. The CDR3 bases are TGTGCCAGCAGCGGGAGGGACAGGCCCGTTTCCTACGAGCAGTACTTC.

This chain uses TRBV23-1 with TRBJ2-4; D is possibly TRBD1 (6 bases). TRBV23-1 is identified as an open reading frame with a role that is uncertain. This CDR3 is built from 20 residues. V was shortened by 0 bases and J by 3 bases, with 24 bases between the two germline ends. The CDR3 sequence is CASSQSGPQGTGLGKNIQYF. The CDR3 DNA follows: TGCGCCAGCAGTCAATCAGGCCCACAGGGAACGGGCCTAGGCAAAAACATTCAGTACTTC.

The chain joins TRBV2 to TRBJ2-7, with D perhaps TRBD1 (5 bases). Germline CDR1 and CDR2: SNHLY and FYNNEI. The CDR3 sequence is 12 residues long. The ends were cut back, 7 bases at V and 6 bases at J, with 13 bases in the middle. In nucleotides, the CDR3 is TGTGCCAGCACCCAGGCAGGGTTCGAGCAGTACTTC. Residues: CASTQAGFEQYF.

V is TRBV4-3 and J is TRBJ2-1, with TRBD1 matching 7 bases. Germline-derived CDR1 and CDR2 are LGHNA and YSLEER. The CDR3 is made up of 17 amino acids. The V gene end was trimmed by 2 bases and the J gene end by 3 bases; junction bases not matched to a gene: 10. The CDR3 loop reads CASSQPDRETHYNEQFF. CDR3 nucleotide sequence: TGCGCCAGCAGCCAACCAGACAGGGAAACCCACTACAATGAGCAGTTCTTC.

This rearrangement joins TRBV30 to TRBJ1-2; D gene uncertain. The CDR3 is made up of 13 amino acids. V was trimmed by 0 bases and J by 3 bases, leaving 8 bases between them. CDR1 and CDR2 from the germline V gene are GTSNPN and SVGIG (reference sequence). CDR3 bases: TGTGCCTGGAGTGTAACTGATTACTATGGCTACACCTTC. It translates to CAWSVTDYYGYTF.

The J gene is TRBJ1-2, the V gene TRBV19; 9 bases map to TRBD1. In germline, CDR1 is LNHDA, CDR2 SQIVND (reference sequence). The CDR3 has 14 residues. The V segment lost 1 base and the J segment 8 bases; nucleotides outside the gene matches: 5. In DNA form, the CDR3 reads TGTGCCAGTAGTATAGCTATGGGACAGGGCGGCTACACCTTC. Its protein product is CASSIAMGQGGYTF.

The CDR3 spells CARATGGPNYGYTF. CDR3 bases: TGTGCCAGGGCGACAGGGGGCCCTAACTATGGCTACACCTTC. This chain connects TRBV19 to TRBJ1-2; TRBD1 matches at 10 bases. J was trimmed by 0 bases and V by 9 bases; bases with no gene match: 4. Per the germline V gene, CDR1 is LNHDA and CDR2 is SQIVND (reference sequence). The CDR3 contains 14 residues. The whole variable domain, filled in from reference TRBV19 and TRBJ1-2, reads DGGITQSPKYLFRKEGQNVTLSCEQNLNHDAMYWYRQDPGQGLRLIYYSQIVNDFQKGDIAEGYSVSREKKESFPLTVTSAQKNPTAFYLCARATGGPNYGYTFGSGTRLTVV.

Notes on this clone: Other DNA sequences of this sample code for an identical CDR3. This sequence joins TRBV11-2 and TRBJ2-5, with 8 bases identical to TRBD2. This CDR3 region has 15 residues. Germline V gene sequence: CDR1 SGHAT, CDR2 FQNNGV. V trimming: 0 bases; J trimming: 5 bases; junction bases outside the gene matches: 5. DNA of the CDR3: TGTGCCAGCAGCTTAGACGGGGGGGGCCAGGAGACCCAGTACTTC. This translates into CASSLDGGGQETQYF. Variable domain in full (rest from reference TRBV11-2 and TRBJ2-5): EAGVAQSPRYKIIEKRQSVAFWCNPISGHATLYWYQQILGQGPKLLIQFQNNGVVDDSQLPKDRFSAERLKGVDSTLKIQPAKLEDSAVYLCASSLDGGGQETQYFGPGTRLLVL.

The gene calls are TRBV10-3 and TRBJ2-5; perhaps TRBD1 as D (5 bases). This CDR3 spans 14 amino acids. The germline CDR1 and CDR2 sequences are ENHRY and SYGVKD. V was pared by 11 bases and J by 4 bases, with 20 bases between. CDR3 amino acids: CAVRPNQGRETQYF. The CDR3 DNA reads as TGTGCCGTCCGACCCAATCAGGGTAGAGAGACCCAGTACTTC.

The chain couples TRBV29-1 to TRBJ2-2, with TRBD1 identical over 12 bases. The CDR3 contains 14 residues. J gave up 6 bases and V 1 base, and 0 bases lay outside the gene matches. The germline V gene encodes CDR1 SQVTM and CDR2 ANQGSEA. CDR3 sequence: CSVEGDRGPGELFF. The CDR3 coding sequence is TGCAGCGTTGAAGGGGACAGGGGGCCCGGGGAGCTGTTTTTT.

The chain couples TRBV5-4 to TRBJ2-5, with D possibly matching TRBD1 (6 bases). The DNA end lines up better with TRBJ2-7; the J call may be wrong. CDR1 is SGHNT, CDR2 YYREEE, per germline (reference sequence). The CDR3 is 14 residues long. The CDR3 DNA reads TGTGCCAGCAGCTTGGGGCAGGGGATGGGCGAGCAGTACTTC. This translates into CASSLGQGMGEQYF.

The chain has TRBV19 and TRBJ2-7; 9 bases line up with TRBD1. The CDR3 length is 15 residues. Germline lookup yields CDR1 LNHDA and CDR2 SQIVND (reference sequence). Trimming at V came to 0 bases and at J to 6 bases, leaving 6 bases not matched to a gene. CDR3 DNA: TGTGCCAGTAGTATAGATCCGGGACAGGGCTTCGAGCAGTACTTC. This codes for CASSIDPGQGFEQYF.

This clone was seen only once. The V call is TRBV7-2, the J call TRBJ1-1; possibly TRBD1 for D (5 bases). This CDR3 spans 12 amino acids. Trimming left V 6 bases short and J 5 bases short, with 10 bases between. The germline CDR1 and CDR2 sequences are SGHTA and FQGNSA. The CDR3, as DNA: TGTGCCAGCAGAAACGGGGGGACTGAAGCTTTCTTT. It specifies CASRNGGTEAFF.

The genes are TRBV18 and TRBJ2-2; 8 bases align to TRBD1. CDR1 and CDR2 (germline): KGHSH, LQKENI. The CDR3 spans 14 residues. After removal of 6 bases from V and 3 bases from J, the junction contained 3 bases not matched to a gene. CDR3 amino acids: CASSLDRDTGELFF. CDR3 bases: TGTGCCAGCTCTTTGGACAGGGACACCGGGGAGCTGTTTTTT.

The chain recombines TRBV7-9 with TRBJ1-6; TRBD1 aligns across 12 bases. Germline values: CDR1 SEHNR, CDR2 FQNEAQ (reference sequence). J gave up 13 bases and V 3 bases, and 16 bases lay outside the gene matches. The CDR3 spans 18 residues. CDR3 in DNA: TGTGCCAGCAGCTTCGGGACAGGGGGCTCGACAGTCCCCGTTCCCCTCCACTTT. Its translation is CASSFGTGGSTVPVPLHF.

This rearrangement joins TRBV7-9 to TRBJ1-1; TRBD1 agrees at 7 bases. This CDR3 has 13 amino acids. The ends lost 5 bases at V and 5 bases at J; junction bases unmatched: 5. Germline V gene sequence: CDR1 SEHNR, CDR2 FQNEAQ (reference sequence). For the CDR3, the DNA is TGTGCCAGCAGCCCGACAGGGAATACTGAAGCTTTCTTT. Translated: CASSPTGNTEAFF.